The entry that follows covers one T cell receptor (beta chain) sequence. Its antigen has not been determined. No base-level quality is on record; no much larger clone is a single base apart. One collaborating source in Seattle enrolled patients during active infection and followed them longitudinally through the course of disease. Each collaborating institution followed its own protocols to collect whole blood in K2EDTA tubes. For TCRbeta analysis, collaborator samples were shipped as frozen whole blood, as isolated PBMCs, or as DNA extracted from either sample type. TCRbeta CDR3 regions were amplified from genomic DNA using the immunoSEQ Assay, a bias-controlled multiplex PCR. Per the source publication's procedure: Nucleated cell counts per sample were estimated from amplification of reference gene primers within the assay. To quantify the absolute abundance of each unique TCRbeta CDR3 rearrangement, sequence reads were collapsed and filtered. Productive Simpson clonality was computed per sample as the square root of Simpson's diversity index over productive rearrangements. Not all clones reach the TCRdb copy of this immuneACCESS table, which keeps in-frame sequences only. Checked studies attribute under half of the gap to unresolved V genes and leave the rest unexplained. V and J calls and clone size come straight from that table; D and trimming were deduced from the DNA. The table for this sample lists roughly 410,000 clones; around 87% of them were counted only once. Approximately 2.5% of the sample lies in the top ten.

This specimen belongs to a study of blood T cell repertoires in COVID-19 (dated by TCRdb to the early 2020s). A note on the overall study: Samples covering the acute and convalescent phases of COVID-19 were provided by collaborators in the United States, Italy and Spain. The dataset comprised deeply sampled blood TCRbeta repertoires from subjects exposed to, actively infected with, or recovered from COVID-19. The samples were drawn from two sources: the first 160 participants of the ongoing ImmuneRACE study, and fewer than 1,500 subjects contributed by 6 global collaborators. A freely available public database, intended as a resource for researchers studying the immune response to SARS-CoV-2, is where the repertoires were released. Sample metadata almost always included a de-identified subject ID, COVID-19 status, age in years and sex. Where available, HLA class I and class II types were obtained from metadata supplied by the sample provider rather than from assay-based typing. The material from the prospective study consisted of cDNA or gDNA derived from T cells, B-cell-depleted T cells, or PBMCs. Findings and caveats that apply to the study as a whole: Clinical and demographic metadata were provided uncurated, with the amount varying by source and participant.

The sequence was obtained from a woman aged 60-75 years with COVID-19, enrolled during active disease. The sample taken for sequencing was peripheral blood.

The CDR3 sequence is CAWGDRGRGNTEAFF. The sequence in DNA is TGTGCCTGGGGGGACAGGGGGCGCGGGAACACTGAAGCTTTCTTT. The sequence joins TRBV30 to TRBJ1-1, and 12 junction bases match TRBD1. CDR3 length: 15 amino acids, cysteine to phenylalanine. Left in the record is the CDR3 DNA by itself, 45 bases read in frame from the first base. For this chain, trimming is 5 bases at the V end and 1 base at the J end, and the number of junction bases without a gene match is 5. Based on the germline V gene (reference sequence), the CDR1 and CDR2 sequences are GTSNPN and SVGIG.